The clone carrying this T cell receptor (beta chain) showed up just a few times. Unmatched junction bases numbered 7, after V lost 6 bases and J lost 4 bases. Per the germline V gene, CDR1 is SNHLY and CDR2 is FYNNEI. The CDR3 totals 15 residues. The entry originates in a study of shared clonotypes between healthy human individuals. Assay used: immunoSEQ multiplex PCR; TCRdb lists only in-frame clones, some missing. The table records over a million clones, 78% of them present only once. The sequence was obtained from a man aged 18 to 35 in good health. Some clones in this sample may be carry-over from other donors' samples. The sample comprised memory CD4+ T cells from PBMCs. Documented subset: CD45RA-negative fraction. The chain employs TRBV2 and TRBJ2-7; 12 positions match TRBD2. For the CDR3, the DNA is TGTGCCAGCAGCTCCGGACTAGCGGGGACATACGAGCAGTACTTC. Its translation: CASSSGLAGTYEQYF.